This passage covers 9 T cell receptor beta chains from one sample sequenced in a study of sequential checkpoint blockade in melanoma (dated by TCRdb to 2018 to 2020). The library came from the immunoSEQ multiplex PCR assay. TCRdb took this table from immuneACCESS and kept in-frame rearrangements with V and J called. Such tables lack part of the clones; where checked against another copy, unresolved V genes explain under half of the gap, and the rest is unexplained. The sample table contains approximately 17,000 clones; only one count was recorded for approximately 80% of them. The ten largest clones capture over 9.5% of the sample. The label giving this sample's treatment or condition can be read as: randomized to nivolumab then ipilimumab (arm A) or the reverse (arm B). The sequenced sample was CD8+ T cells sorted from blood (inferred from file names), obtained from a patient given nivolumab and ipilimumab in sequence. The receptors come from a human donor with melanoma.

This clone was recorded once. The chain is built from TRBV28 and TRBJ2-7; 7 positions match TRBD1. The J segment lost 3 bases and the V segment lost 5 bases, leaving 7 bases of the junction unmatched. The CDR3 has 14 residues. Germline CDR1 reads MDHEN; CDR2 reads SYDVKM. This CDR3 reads CASSAVGQVYEQYF. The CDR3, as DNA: TGTGCCAGCAGTGCCGTAGGACAGGTCTACGAGCAGTACTTC.

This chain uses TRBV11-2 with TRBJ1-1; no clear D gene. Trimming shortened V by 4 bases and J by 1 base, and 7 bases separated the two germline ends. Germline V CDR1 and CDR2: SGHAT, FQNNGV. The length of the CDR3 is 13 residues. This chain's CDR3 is CASSSRGNTEAFF. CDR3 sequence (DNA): TGTGCCAGCAGCTCACGGGGGAACACTGAAGCTTTCTTT.

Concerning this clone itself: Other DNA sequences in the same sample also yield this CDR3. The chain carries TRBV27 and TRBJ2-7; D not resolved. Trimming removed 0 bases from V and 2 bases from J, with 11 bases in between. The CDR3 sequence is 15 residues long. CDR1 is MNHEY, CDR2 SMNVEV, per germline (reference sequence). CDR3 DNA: TGTGCCAGCAGTTTATCGTCCGGGTTACCCTACGAGCAGTACTTC. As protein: CASSLSSGLPYEQYF.

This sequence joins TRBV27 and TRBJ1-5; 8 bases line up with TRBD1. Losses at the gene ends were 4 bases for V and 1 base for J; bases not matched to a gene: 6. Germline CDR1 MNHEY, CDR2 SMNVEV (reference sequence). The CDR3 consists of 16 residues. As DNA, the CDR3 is TGTGCCAGCAGTTCACAACAGGGGGGAAGCAATCAGCCCCAGCATTTT. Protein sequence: CASSSQQGGSNQPQHF.

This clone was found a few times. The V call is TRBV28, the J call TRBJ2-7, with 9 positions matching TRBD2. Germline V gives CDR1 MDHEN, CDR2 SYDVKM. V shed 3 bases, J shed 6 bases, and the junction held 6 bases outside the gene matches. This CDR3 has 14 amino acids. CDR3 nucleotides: TGTGCCAGCAGTTTTCAGCGGGGGGCGGTCGAGCAGTACTTC. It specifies CASSFQRGAVEQYF. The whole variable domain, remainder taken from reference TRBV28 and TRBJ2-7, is DVKVTQSSRYLVKRTGEKVFLECVQDMDHENMFWYRQDPGLGLRLIYFSYDVKMKEKGDIPEGYSVSREKKERFSLILESASTNQTSMYLCASSFQRGAVEQYFGPGTRLTVT.

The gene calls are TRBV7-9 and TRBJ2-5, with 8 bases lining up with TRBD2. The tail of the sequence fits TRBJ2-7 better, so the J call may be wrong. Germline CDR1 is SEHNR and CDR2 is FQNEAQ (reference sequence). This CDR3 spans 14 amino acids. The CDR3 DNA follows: TGTGCCAGCAGCTTATATAGCGGGGCGGACGAGCAGTACTTC. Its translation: CASSLYSGADEQYF.

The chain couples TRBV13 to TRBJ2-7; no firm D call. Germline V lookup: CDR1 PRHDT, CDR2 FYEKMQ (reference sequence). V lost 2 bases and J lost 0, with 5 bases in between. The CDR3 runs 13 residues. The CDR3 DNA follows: TGTGCCAGCAGCTTAAGGAGCTCCTACGAGCAGTACTTC. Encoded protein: CASSLRSSYEQYF. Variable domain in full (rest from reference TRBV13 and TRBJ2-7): AAGVIQSPRHLIKEKRETATLKCYPIPRHDTVYWYQQGPGQDPQFLISFYEKMQSDKGSIPDRFSAQQFSDYHSELNMSSLELGDSALYFCASSLRSSYEQYFGPGTRLTVT.

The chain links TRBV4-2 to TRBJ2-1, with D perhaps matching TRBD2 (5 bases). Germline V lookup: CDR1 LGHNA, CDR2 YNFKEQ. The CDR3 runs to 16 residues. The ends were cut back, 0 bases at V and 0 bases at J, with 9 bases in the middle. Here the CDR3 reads CASSQDSGSSYNEQFF. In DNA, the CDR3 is TGTGCCAGCAGCCAAGATTCGGGGAGCTCCTACAATGAGCAGTTCTTC.

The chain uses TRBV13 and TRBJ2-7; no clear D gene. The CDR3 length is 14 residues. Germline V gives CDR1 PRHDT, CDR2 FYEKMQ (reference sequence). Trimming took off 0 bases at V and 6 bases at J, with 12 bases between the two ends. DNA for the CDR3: TGTGCCAGCAGCTTAGGCCGATACGTCGGCGAGCAGTACTTC. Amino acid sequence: CASSLGRYVGEQYF.